This T cell receptor beta chain was identified during a study of T cells in localized non-small cell lung cancer. Whole-study findings and limits: Peak T cell clonality was found in uninvolved adjacent lung, exceeding tumor.

As for this clone: What it recognizes is unknown.

The method was immunoSEQ multiplex PCR; TCRdb's version includes in-frame clones alone and lacks a portion of them. The profile shows roughly 13,000 clones, roughly nine tenths of them singletons. Germline loops: CDR1 MGHDK, CDR2 SYGVNS. The V segment lost 8 bases and the J segment 4 bases; nucleotides outside the gene matches: 11. The CDR3 covers 16 residues. The TCR originated in a man between 40 and 75 years old with stage III lung adenocarcinoma. This material consisted of peripheral blood mononuclear cells, taken before any cancer treatment. The chain recombines TRBV25-1 with TRBJ2-3; 11 positions match TRBD2. As DNA, the CDR3 is TGTGCCAGCTCACCTCTAGCGGGAGGTTGGTCAGATACGCAGTATTTT. It encodes CASSPLAGGWSDTQYF.